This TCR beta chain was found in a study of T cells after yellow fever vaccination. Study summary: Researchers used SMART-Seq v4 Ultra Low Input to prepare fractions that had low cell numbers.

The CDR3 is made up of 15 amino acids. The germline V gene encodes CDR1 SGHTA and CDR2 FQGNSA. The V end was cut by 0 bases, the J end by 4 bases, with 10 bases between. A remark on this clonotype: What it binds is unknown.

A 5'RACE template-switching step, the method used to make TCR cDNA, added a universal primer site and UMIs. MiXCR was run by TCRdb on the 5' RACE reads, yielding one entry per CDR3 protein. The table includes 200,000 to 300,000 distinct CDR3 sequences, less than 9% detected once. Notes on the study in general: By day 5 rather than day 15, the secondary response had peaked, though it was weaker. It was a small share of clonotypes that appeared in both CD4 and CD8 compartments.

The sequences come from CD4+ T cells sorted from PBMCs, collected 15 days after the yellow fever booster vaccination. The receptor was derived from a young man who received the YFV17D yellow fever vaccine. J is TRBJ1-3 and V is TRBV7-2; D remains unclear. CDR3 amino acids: CASSLAPDPGNTIYF. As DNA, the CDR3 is TGTGCCAGCAGCTTAGCCCCAGACCCAGGAAACACCATATATTTT.